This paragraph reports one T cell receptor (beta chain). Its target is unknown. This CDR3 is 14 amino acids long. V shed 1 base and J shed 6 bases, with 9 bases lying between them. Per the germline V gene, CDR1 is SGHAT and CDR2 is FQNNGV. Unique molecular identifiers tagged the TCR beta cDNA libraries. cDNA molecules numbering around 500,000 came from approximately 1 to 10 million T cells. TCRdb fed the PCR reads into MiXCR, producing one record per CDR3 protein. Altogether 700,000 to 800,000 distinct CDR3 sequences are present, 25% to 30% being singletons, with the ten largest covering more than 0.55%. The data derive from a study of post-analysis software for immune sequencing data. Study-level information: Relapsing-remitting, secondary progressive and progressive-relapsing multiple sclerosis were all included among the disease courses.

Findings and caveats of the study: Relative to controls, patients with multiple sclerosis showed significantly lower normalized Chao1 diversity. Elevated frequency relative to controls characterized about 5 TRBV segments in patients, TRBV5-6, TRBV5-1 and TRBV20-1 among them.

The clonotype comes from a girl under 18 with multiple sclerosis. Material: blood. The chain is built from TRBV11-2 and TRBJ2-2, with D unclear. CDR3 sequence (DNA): TGTGCCAGCAGCTTAGCGACGTTTCCCGGGGAGCTGTTTTTT. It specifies CASSLATFPGELFF.